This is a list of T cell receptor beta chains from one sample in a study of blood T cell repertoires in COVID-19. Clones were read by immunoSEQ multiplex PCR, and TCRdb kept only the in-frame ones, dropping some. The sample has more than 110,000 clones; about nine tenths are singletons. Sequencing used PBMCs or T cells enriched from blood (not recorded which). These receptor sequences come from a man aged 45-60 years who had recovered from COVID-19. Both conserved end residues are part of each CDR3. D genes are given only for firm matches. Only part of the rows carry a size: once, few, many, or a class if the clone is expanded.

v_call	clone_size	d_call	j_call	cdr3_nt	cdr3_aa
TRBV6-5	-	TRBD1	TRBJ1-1	TGTGCCAGCAGTTTCGACCACCAGGGGGTTAACACTGAAGCTTTCTTT	CASSFDHQGVNTEAFF
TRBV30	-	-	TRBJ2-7	TGTGCCTGGAGTGTAAGGCGGGGCTACGAGCAGTACTTC	CAWSVRRGYEQYF
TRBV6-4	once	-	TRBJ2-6	TGTGCCAGCAGACCCGGGGGCTCTGGGGCCAACGTCCTGACTTTC	CASRPGGSGANVLTF
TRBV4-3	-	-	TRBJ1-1	TGCGCCAGCAGCAAGGGGGGGGTCCTGGGCGCTGAAGCTTTCTTT	CASSKGGVLGAEAFF
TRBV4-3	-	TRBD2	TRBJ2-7	TGCGCCAGCAGCCAACAAACTAGCGGGAGTTTCTCCTACGAGCAGTACTTC	CASSQQTSGSFSYEQYF
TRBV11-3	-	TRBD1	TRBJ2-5	TGTGCCAGCAGCTTATTATTCCTCCGGAACAGGGGGCGTCTGGAGACCCAGTACTTC	CASSLLFLRNRGRLETQYF
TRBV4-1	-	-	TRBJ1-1	TGCGCCAGCAGCCAAGGAATAGTAGTAAACACTGAAGCTTTCTTT	CASSQGIVVNTEAFF
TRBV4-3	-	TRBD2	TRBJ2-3	TGCGCCAGCAGCCAAGATGTGCGGGAGAGAGATACGCAGTATTTT	CASSQDVRERDTQYF
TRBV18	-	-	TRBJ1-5	TGTGCCAGCTCAGGGGGGAACAATCAGCCCCAGCATTTT	CASSGGNNQPQHF
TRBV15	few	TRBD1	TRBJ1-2	TGTGCCACCAGCAGAGATATCGGGCCAGACAGGGGGCTGGGCACCTTC	CATSRDIGPDRGLGTF
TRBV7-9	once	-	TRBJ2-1	TGTGCCAGCAGCCTACGGGACTCCTACAATGAGCAGTTCTTC	CASSLRDSYNEQFF
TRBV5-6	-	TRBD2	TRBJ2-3	TGTGCCAGCAGCTTATTAGTCGGGAGGGCCTATACGCAGTATTTT	CASSLLVGRAYTQYF
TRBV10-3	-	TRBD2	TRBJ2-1	TGTGCCATCAGTGAGGCGGGACTAGCGGGCAATGAGCAGTTCTTC	CAISEAGLAGNEQFF
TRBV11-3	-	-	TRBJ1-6	TGTGCCAGCAGCTTAGGACCGAACTCGGGTTCACCCCTCCACTTT	CASSLGPNSGSPLHF
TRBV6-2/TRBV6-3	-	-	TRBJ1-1	TGTGCCAGCAGTTACCGGGGGAATGAAGCTTTCTTT	CASSYRGNEAFF
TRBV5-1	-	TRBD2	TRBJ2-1	TGCGCCAGCAGCTTGACTAGCGGGGCCGAGAGCTCCTACAATGAGCAGTTCTTC	CASSLTSGAESSYNEQFF
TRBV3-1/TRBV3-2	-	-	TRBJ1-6	TGTGCCAGCAGCCAAAGAGGGGAAGCGGGATCACCCCTCCACTTT	CASSQRGEAGSPLHF
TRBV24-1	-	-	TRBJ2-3	TGTGCCACCAGTGATTTGCGAGACAGCAGCACAGATACGCAGTATTTT	CATSDLRDSSTDTQYF
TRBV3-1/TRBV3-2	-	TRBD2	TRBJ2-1	TGTGCCAGCAGCCAAGTGGCGACTAGCGGGAGTAATGAGCAGTTCTTC	CASSQVATSGSNEQFF
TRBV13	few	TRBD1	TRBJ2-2	TGTGCCAGCAGCTTACAAGGACAGGGTCACACCGGGGAGCTGTTTTTT	CASSLQGQGHTGELFF
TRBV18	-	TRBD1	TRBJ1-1	TGTGCCAGCTCGCGAGACAGGGGCCGGACTGAAGCTTTCTTT	CASSRDRGRTEAFF
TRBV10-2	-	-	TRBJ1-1	TGCGCCAGCAGGGACACGCTATTGGACACTGAAGCTTTCTTT	CASRDTLLDTEAFF
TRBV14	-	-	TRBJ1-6	TGTGCCAGCAGCCAAGTAGGAGGTTCACCCCTCCACTTT	CASSQVGGSPLHF
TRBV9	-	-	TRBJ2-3	TGTGCCAGCAGCGGAAAACTAGGAGGCGTTCGGGGCACAGATACGCAGTATTTT	CASSGKLGGVRGTDTQYF
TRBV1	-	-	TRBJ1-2	TGCACCAGCAACAGATACGACAAGGGACTGAACTATGGCTACACCTTC	CTSNRYDKGLNYGYTF
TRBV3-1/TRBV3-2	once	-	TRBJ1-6	TGTGCCAGCAGCCCCCTTTATAATTCACCCCTCCACTTT	CASSPLYNSPLHF
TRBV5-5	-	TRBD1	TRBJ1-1	TGTGCCAGCAGCTTAGGGACAGGGTGGGGCACTGAAGCTTTCTTT	CASSLGTGWGTEAFF
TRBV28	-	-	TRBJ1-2	TGTGCCAGCAGTTCGGGGGGAAACCAGGGACATGGCTACACCTTC	CASSSGGNQGHGYTF
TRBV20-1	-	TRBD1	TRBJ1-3	TGCAGTGCTAGTCGGGACAGGTTACGTGGAAACACCATATATTTT	CSASRDRLRGNTIYF
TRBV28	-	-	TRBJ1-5	TGTGCCAGCAACCCCCTTCCGCAGGGGAAGAGCAATCAGCCCCAGCATTTT	CASNPLPQGKSNQPQHF
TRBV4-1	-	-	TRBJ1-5	TGCGCCAGCAGCCAAGAAACGGTGGGGGGAAATCAGCCCCAGCATTTT	CASSQETVGGNQPQHF
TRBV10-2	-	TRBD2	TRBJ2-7	TGCGCCAGCAGTGAGCTAGCGGGCGCTCGCTACGAGCAGTACTTC	CASSELAGARYEQYF
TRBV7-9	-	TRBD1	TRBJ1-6	TGTGCCAGCAGCTCAGACGAAGGACAGGCGAGCTCCTATAATTCACCCCTCCACTTT	CASSSDEGQASSYNSPLHF
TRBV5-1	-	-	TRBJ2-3	TGCGCCAGCCACTTGGGGGCCGGAGATACGCAGTATTTT	CASHLGAGDTQYF
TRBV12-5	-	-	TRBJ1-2	TGTGCTAGTGGTTTACCGGGTGCGAACTATGGCTACACCTTC	CASGLPGANYGYTF
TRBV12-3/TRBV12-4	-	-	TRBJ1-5	TGTGCCAGCAGTTTTAATGGCAATCAGCCCCAGCATTTT	CASSFNGNQPQHF
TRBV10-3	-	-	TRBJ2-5	TGTGCCATCAGTGAGTGGGGACACGGACAAGAGACCCAGTACTTC	CAISEWGHGQETQYF
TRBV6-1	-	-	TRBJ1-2	TGTGCCAGCAGTCAAACAGGGATTCGAGGCTACACCTTC	CASSQTGIRGYTF
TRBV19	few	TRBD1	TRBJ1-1	TGTGCCAGTAGTATCGGGACAGGGAGGGGACTGAACACTGAAGCTTTCTTT	CASSIGTGRGLNTEAFF
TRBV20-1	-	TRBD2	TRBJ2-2	TGCAGTGCTAGTATCGGGAGGGCGGGCACCGGGGAGCTGTTTTTT	CSASIGRAGTGELFF
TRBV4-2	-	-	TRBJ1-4	TGTGCCAGCAGCCAAGACGTTGCAACTAATGAAAAACTGTTTTTT	CASSQDVATNEKLFF
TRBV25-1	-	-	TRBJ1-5	TGTGCCAGCAGTGAATTAGAACGGGATGATCAGCCCCAGCATTTT	CASSELERDDQPQHF
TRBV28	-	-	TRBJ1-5	TGTGCCAGCAGTTCTTTTCCTAGCAATCAGCCCCAGCATTTT	CASSSFPSNQPQHF
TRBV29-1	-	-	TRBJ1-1	TGCAGCGACTTACAGGGACTGAACACTGAAGCTTTCTTT	CSDLQGLNTEAFF
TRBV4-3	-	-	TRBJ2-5	TGCGCCAGCAGCCAAGAGTCCTTCGCTAGCCCCCCGACCCAGTACTTC	CASSQESFASPPTQYF